This T cell receptor (beta chain) was sequenced during a study of spatial heterogeneity in lung cancer. Background on the study: Alpha-chain sequences were consistently detected in smaller numbers than beta-chain sequences.

Stated time point: sample taken at primary tumor resection. Sequencing was performed on whole RNA extracted from tumor and nontumor lung tissue, or from frozen PBMC, and the material was left unsorted. The donors, 72 patients with untreated early-stage non-small cell lung cancer, provided the samples. Comment on this clonotype: Within a library made for alpha chains, this beta chain is off target, and its count is uninformative.

In germline, CDR1 is SEHNR, CDR2 FQNEAQ (reference sequence). Between the trimmed V and J ends, which lost 5 bases and 0 bases, there was a span of 13 bases. CDR3 size: 15 residues. A unique molecular identifier was carried by every single TCR cDNA molecule. In TCRdb, the 5' RACE reads were re-called with MiXCR into one record per CDR3 protein. This table has some 240 distinct CDR3 sequences, around 50% appearing once. This specimen consisted of PBMCs, obtained at surgery. The TCR comes from a male donor with early-stage non-small cell lung cancer. The rearrangement uses TRBV7-9 and TRBJ2-5, with TRBD1 as a possible D gene (6 bases). The CDR3 nucleotides are TGTGCCAGCAGCCCCTCTCAGGGGTACCAAGAGACCCAGTACTTC. Protein product: CASSPSQGYQETQYF.